Below are 22 T cell receptor beta chains sequenced from a single sample in a study of technical replicates of blood from several donors. The data were produced by immunoSEQ multiplex PCR, yet TCRdb's version contains in-frame clones alone and is incomplete. Here the sample spans 60,000 to 65,000 clones, roughly 86% being singletons. The sequenced sample was PBMCs. All receptors come from a human donor in good health. Some clones in this sample may be carry-over from other donors' samples.

The gene calls are TRBV25-1 and TRBJ2-7, with D uncertain. Deletions cut 1 base from V and 6 bases from J, with 4 bases between. The CDR3 runs to 11 residues. Germline CDR1 MGHDK, CDR2 SYGVNS. CDR3 nucleotide sequence: TGTGCCAGCAGTGAATCGGGCGAGCAGTACTTC. This sequence encodes CASSESGEQYF.

V gene TRBV19 combines with J gene TRBJ2-5; 7 nucleotides agree with TRBD1. Germline loops: CDR1 LNHDA, CDR2 SQIVND (reference sequence). The CDR3 runs to 14 residues. The ends lost 10 bases at V and 0 bases at J; junction bases unmatched: 8. The CDR3, as DNA: TGTGCCACTAAATTACAGGGGAACCAAGAGACCCAGTACTTC. This encodes CATKLQGNQETQYF.

The genes are TRBV6-4 and TRBJ2-1; D possibly corresponds to TRBD2 (5 bases). The V gene's germline CDR1 is MRHNA and CDR2 SNTAGT. Trimming removed 3 bases at V and 13 bases at J, with 16 bases between. This CDR3 spans 13 amino acids. The CDR3 reads CASSEAPGLPQFF. The CDR3 region has the DNA TGTGCCAGCAGTGAAGCCCCAGGACTTCCCCAGTTCTTC.

The chain joins TRBV20-1 to TRBJ1-2; D uncertain. The germline CDR1 and CDR2 sequences are DFQATT and SNEGSKA (reference sequence). Trimming left V 0 bases short and J 7 bases short, with 6 bases between. This CDR3 has 11 amino acids. In DNA, the CDR3 is TGCAGTGCTAGAGATAGCTCTGGCTACACCTTC. Translating gives CSARDSSGYTF.

The chain combines TRBV10-1 with TRBJ2-7; 8 positions agree with TRBD1. Germline V CDR1 and CDR2: WNHNN, SYGVQD (reference sequence). With V trimmed by 4 bases and J by 5 bases, 4 bases remained unmatched. CDR3 length: 13 residues. In nucleotides, the CDR3 is TGCGCCAGCAGTGGGGGACAGGCCCACGAGCAGTACTTC. The encoded protein is CASSGGQAHEQYF.

The chain combines TRBV21-1 with TRBJ1-6. TRBV21-1 is given as a pseudogene. This CDR3 comprises 16 residues. The CDR3: CASSKYPGDGDSPLHF. The CDR3 DNA is TGTGCCAGCAGCAAATATCCGGGGGACGGAGATTCACCCCTCCACTTT.

The chain is built from TRBV21-1 and TRBJ2-3; TRBD2, as called in the table, went unchecked against the DNA. TRBV21-1 is flagged as a pseudogene. CDR3 size: 15 residues. Here the CDR3 reads CASSPLAGGEDTQYF. The CDR3 region has the DNA TGTGCCAGCAGCCCCCTAGCGGGGGGTGAAGATACGCAGTATTTT.

This clone was observed a few times. The chain uses TRBV6-4 and TRBJ1-1, with no clear D. Germline V lookup: CDR1 MRHNA, CDR2 SNTAGT. V was shortened by 9 bases and J by 0 bases, with 11 bases between the two germline ends. This CDR3 is built from 13 residues. The chain's CDR3 is CASCSTVNTEAFF. The DNA for the CDR3 is TGTGCCAGTTGCTCTACGGTGAACACTGAAGCTTTCTTT.

The chain has TRBV5-7 and TRBJ1-4; D gene ambiguous. TRBV5-7 is sorted into the ORF group, with uncertain function. Trimming cost V 5 bases and J 0 bases, with 8 bases left between them. CDR3 length: 14 residues. The CDR3 DNA follows: TGTGCCAGCAGGACTCGTGCAACTAATGAAAAACTGTTTTTT. Amino acid sequence: CASRTRATNEKLFF.

The chain carries TRBV13 and TRBJ2-1, with unresolved D. Trimming stripped 0 bases from V and 0 bases from J, with 6 bases between. CDR3 length: 15 residues. CDR1 and CDR2 from the germline V gene are PRHDT and FYEKMQ (reference sequence). The CDR3 DNA reads TGTGCCAGCAGCTTAGGCGGTAGCTCCTACAATGAGCAGTTCTTC. Translated, it gives CASSLGGSSYNEQFF.

The chain is built from TRBV6-1 and TRBJ1-1; TRBD1 matches 8 bases. Trimming cost V 6 bases and J 0 bases; bases outside gene matches: 3. The CDR3 runs 14 residues. CDR1 and CDR2 (germline): MNHNS, SASEGT. The CDR3 protein is CASREGQVNTEAFF. The CDR3, as DNA: TGTGCCAGCAGGGAGGGACAGGTGAACACTGAAGCTTTCTTT.

This clone was found once. The genes are TRBV18 and TRBJ1-1; D is possibly TRBD1 (6 bases). The CDR3 runs to 13 residues. Germline V gene data show CDR1 as KGHSH and CDR2 as LQKENI. V lost 5 bases, J lost 2 bases, and 9 bases lay in between. This CDR3 reads CASSADSNTEAFF. In DNA, the CDR3 is TGTGCCAGCTCAGCGGACAGTAACACTGAAGCTTTCTTT.

V gene TRBV10-3 combines with J gene TRBJ2-2; 8 nucleotides match TRBD1. V lost 10 bases, J lost 10 bases, and 11 bases stayed unmatched. The germline CDR1 and CDR2 sequences are ENHRY and SYGVKD. The CDR3 loop spans 13 amino acids. The CDR3 DNA is TGTGCCACCGGATTGGGACAGGCAGTGGAGCTGTTTTTT. Encoded protein: CATGLGQAVELFF.

The rearrangement uses TRBV6-5 and TRBJ2-1, with 7 bases lining up with TRBD2. Trimming removed 8 bases from V and 0 bases from J; junction bases left unmatched: 1. The CDR3 sequence is 13 residues long. Germline V gene data show CDR1 as MNHEY and CDR2 as SVGAGI. Here the CDR3 DNA reads TGTGCCAGCGGGACTAACTCCTACAATGAGCAGTTCTTC. Its translation: CASGTNSYNEQFF.

The V gene is TRBV10-3, the J gene TRBJ2-7; D is undetermined. The CDR3 sequence is 14 residues long. The ends were cut back, 3 bases at V and 0 bases at J, with 9 bases in the middle. Germline V gives CDR1 ENHRY, CDR2 SYGVKD. The CDR3 sequence is CAISDRTSSYEQYF. For the CDR3, the DNA is TGTGCCATCAGTGACCGTACTTCCTCCTACGAGCAGTACTTC.

This clone was seen once. The chain couples TRBV7-8 to TRBJ1-6; unclear D gene. CDR3 size: 14 residues. Trimming pared 3 bases from V and 7 bases from J, leaving 10 bases between. In germline, CDR1 is SGHVS, CDR2 FQNEAQ. CDR3 DNA sequence: TGTGCCAGCAGCTTCGCGGGGAAGAATTCACCCCTCCACTTT. This encodes CASSFAGKNSPLHF.

The V call is TRBV2, the J call TRBJ2-7, with a tentative D call TRBD2 (5 bases). The CDR3 loop spans 13 amino acids. Trimming took off 6 bases at V and 7 bases at J, with 16 bases between the two ends. Germline values: CDR1 SNHLY, CDR2 FYNNEI. Here the CDR3 reads CASRGSTTGEQYF. Here the CDR3 DNA reads TGTGCCAGCAGAGGATCTACGACGGGGGAGCAGTACTTC. Filled out from reference TRBV2 and TRBJ2-7, the complete variable domain reads EPEVTQTPSHQVTQMGQEVILRCVPISNHLYFYWYRQILGQKVEFLVSFYNNEISEKSEIFDDQFSVERPDGSNFTLKIRSTKLEDSAMYFCASRGSTTGEQYFGPGTRLTVT.

The chain recombines TRBV6-4 with TRBJ2-1; maybe TRBD1 (6 bases). The CDR3 is made up of 14 amino acids. With 3 bases removed from V and 0 bases from J, the gap between germline ends came to 6 bases. Germline V gene sequence: CDR1 MRHNA, CDR2 SNTAGT. In DNA, the CDR3 is TGTGCCAGCAGTGAAGGGGGCTCCTACAATGAGCAGTTCTTC. It translates to CASSEGGSYNEQFF.

The rearrangement joins TRBV10-1 to TRBJ1-1; 7 bases map to TRBD1. CDR1 and CDR2 from the germline V gene are WNHNN and SYGVQD (reference sequence). V gave up 2 bases and J gave up 1 base; unmatched junction bases: 7. This CDR3 spans 16 amino acids. CDR3 nucleotide sequence: TGCGCCAGCAGTGAGCTGCCTCAGGGGGGGAACACTGAAGCTTTCTTT. Translated: CASSELPQGGNTEAFF.

The chain carries TRBV11-2 and TRBJ2-5, with D possibly being TRBD1 (5 bases). This CDR3 contains 14 residues. Trimming stripped 5 bases from V and 5 bases from J, with 15 bases between. Germline CDR1 is SGHAT and CDR2 is FQNNGV. CDR3 DNA sequence: TGTGCCAGCAGCAAGCTGACAGTGGGGGAGACCCAGTACTTC. This translates into CASSKLTVGETQYF. Full variable domain (missing parts from reference TRBV11-2 and TRBJ2-5): EAGVAQSPRYKIIEKRQSVAFWCNPISGHATLYWYQQILGQGPKLLIQFQNNGVVDDSQLPKDRFSAERLKGVDSTLKIQPAKLEDSAVYLCASSKLTVGETQYFGPGTRLLVL.

This clone has only one observation. Written as DNA, the CDR3 is TGTGCCAGCTCACCGACAGGGGCAAGAGGAAACACCATATATTTT. It is translated as CASSPTGARGNTIYF. The chain employs TRBV18 and TRBJ1-3, with TRBD1 matching over 8 bases. Germline V gene sequence: CDR1 KGHSH, CDR2 LQKENI. Unmatched junction bases numbered 5, after V lost 3 bases and J lost 4 bases. The CDR3 length is 15 residues.

V and J are TRBV5-5 and TRBJ1-5; 8 bases map to TRBD1. The CDR3 sequence is 14 residues long. Germline assignment: CDR1 SGHKS and CDR2 YYEKEE (reference sequence). Trimming cost V 1 base and J 7 bases; bases outside gene matches: 4. The CDR3 protein is CASSLLQGGQPQHF. In DNA form, the CDR3 reads TGTGCCAGCAGCTTGTTACAGGGGGGGCAGCCCCAGCATTTT. The complete variable domain, with remaining parts taken from reference TRBV5-5 and TRBJ1-5, reads DAGVTQSPTHLIKTRGQQVTLRCSPISGHKSVSWYQQVLGQGPQFIFQYYEKEERGRGNFPDRFSARQFPNYSSELNVNALLLGDSALYLCASSLLQGGQPQHFGDGTRLSIL.